The entry that follows covers one T cell receptor (beta chain) sequence. Germline CDR1 is SGDLS and CDR2 is YYNGEE. V lost 3 bases and J 3 bases, leaving 16 bases between the germline ends. The CDR3 has 15 amino acids. It was with 60 Vbeta and 13 Jbeta primers that the PCR ran. The method was immunoSEQ multiplex PCR; TCRdb's version includes in-frame clones alone and lacks a portion of them. The table includes approximately 190,000 clones, roughly 80% detected once. This record comes from a study of cytomegalovirus exposure and HLA in healthy donors. The origin of this receptor is a man aged 45-65 years in good health and CMV-seronegative. Sequencing used PBMCs. The chain has TRBV9 and TRBJ2-7, with D possibly being TRBD1 (6 bases). The CDR3 nucleotides are TGTGCCAGCAGCGCCCAGGGGCGAGATAACTACGAGCAGTACTTC. It specifies CASSAQGRDNYEQYF.